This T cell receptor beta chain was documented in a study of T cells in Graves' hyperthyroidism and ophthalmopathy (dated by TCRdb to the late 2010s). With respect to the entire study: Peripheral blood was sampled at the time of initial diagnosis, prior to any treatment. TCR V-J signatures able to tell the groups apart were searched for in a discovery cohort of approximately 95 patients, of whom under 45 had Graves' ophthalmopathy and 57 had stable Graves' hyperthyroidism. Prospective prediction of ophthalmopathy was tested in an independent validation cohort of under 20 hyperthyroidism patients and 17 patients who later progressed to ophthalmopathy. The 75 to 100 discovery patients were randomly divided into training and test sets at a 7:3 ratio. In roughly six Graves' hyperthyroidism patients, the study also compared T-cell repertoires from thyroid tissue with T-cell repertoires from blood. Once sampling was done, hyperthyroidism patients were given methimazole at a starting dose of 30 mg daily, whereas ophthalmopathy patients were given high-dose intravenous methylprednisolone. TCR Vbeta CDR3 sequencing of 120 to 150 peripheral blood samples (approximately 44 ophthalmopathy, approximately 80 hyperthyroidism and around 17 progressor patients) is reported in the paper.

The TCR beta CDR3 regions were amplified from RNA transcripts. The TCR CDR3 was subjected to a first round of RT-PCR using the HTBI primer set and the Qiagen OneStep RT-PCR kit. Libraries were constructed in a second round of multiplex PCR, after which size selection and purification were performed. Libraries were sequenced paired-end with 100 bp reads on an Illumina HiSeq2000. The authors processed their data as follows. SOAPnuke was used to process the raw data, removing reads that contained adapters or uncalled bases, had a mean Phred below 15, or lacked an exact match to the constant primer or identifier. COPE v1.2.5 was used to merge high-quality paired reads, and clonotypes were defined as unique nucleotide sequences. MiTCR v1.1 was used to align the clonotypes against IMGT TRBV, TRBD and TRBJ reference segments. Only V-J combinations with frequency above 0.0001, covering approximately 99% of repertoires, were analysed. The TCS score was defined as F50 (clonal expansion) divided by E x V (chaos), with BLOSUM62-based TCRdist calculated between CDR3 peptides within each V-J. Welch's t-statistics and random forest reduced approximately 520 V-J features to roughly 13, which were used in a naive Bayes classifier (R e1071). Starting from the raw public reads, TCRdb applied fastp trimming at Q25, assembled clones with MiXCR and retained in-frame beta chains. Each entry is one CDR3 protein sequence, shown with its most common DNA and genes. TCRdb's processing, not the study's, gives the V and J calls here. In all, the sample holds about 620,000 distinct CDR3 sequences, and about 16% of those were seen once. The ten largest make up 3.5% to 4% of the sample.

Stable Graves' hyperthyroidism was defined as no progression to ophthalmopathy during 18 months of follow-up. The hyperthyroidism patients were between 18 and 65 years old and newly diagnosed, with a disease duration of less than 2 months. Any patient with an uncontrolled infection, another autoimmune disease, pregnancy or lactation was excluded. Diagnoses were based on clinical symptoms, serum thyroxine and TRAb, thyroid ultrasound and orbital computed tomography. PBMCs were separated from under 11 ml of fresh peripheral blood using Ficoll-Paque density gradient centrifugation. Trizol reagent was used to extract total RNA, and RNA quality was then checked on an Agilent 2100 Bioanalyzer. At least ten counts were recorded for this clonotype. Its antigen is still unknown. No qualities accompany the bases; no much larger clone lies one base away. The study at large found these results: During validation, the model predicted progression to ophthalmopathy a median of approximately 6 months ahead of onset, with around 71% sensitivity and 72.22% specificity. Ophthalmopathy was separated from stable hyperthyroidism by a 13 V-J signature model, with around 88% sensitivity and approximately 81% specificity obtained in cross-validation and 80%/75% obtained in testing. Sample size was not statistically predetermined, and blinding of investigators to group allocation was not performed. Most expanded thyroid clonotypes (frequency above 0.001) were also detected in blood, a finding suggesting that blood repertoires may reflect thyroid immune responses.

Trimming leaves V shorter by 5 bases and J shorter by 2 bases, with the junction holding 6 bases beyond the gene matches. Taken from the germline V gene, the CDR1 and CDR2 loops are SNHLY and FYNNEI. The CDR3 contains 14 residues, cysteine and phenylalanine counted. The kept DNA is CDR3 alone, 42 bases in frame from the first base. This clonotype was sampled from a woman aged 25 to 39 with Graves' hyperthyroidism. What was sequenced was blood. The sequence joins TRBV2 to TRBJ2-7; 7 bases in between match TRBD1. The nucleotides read TGTGCCAGCAGTTCCGAACAGGGGACCTACGAGCAGTACTTC. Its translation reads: CASSSEQGTYEQYF.